This TCR beta chain was found in a study of OX40 agonist ivuxolimab in advanced cancers. The overall study: Patients received ivuxolimab, an agonistic anti-OX40 (CD134) antibody. Study-level points and caveats: Researchers did not establish what antigens the expanded peripheral T cells target.

The assay was immunoSEQ multiplex PCR, and TCRdb's table has in-frame clones only and misses some. The table includes some 80,000 clones, more than 80% detected once. About this clone: The antigen is unknown.

Trimming pared 5 bases from V and 1 base from J, leaving 23 bases between. There are 18 residues in the CDR3. Germline loops: CDR1 MDHEN, CDR2 SYDVKM. People who had autoimmune disease history or systemic immunosuppression were excluded. The TCR comes from an adult with an advanced solid tumor such as melanoma, head and neck, liver or kidney cancer. This rearrangement joins TRBV28 to TRBJ1-1; a possible D gene is TRBD1 (6 bases). Source: CD4+ or CD8+ T cells sorted from blood, taken in a trial of the OX40 agonist ivuxolimab. CDR3 coding DNA: TGTGCCAGCAGTAGCCTAAACCCACAGGGTACGGGGAACACTGAAGCTTTCTTT. Its translation: CASSSLNPQGTGNTEAFF.